This T cell receptor (beta chain) was sequenced during a study of a mutant IDH1 vaccine in newly diagnosed glioma. As concerns this clone: Its specificity is not known.

This sample's time point: week 35, safety follow-up. Vaccination used 300 ug of mutant IDH1 20-mer peptide per dose, with topical imiquimod. Germline V CDR1 and CDR2: SGDLS, YYNGEE. The CDR3 is made up of 15 amino acids. V was pared by 3 bases and J by 3 bases, with 3 bases of the junction left unmatched. The data were produced by immunoSEQ multiplex PCR, yet TCRdb's version contains in-frame clones alone and is incomplete. The sample carries some 48,000 clones, approximately 80% recorded once. Sequences were derived from PBMCs, sampled from a glioma patient whose treatment included an IDH1 peptide vaccine. This TCR came from a man aged 40-50 years with glioma. The chain employs TRBV9 and TRBJ1-5; 10 positions agree with TRBD1. The CDR3 sequence: CASSGTGGSNQPQHF. DNA for the CDR3: TGTGCCAGCAGCGGGACAGGGGGATCCAATCAGCCCCAGCATTTT.